This TCR beta chain was recovered during a study of beta chain features in type 1 diabetes. Since all of the isolated RNA was reverse transcribed, expressed TCRB transcripts were what got sequenced. Samples of naive, central memory and regulatory T cells yielded a mean of approximately 3.9 million reads. The data were produced by immunoSEQ multiplex PCR, yet TCRdb's version contains in-frame clones alone and is incomplete. The repertoire holds hundreds of thousands of clones, with around an eighth as singletons. General observations from the study: In every one of the four CD4+ subsets, TCRB CDR3s were moderately but significantly shorter in Type 1 diabetes patients. VDJ junctions sequenced from type 1 diabetes patients showed fewer insertions and more deletions. Cells with high TCR expression could be over-represented when cDNA is sequenced.

The V end was cut by 2 bases, the J end by 3 bases, with 6 bases between. The CDR3 is made up of 13 amino acids. Germline V lookup: CDR1 SGDLS, CDR2 YYNGEE. As regards this clone: What it binds is not known.

The chain carries TRBV9 and TRBJ1-5; D uncertain. The receptor's source is a man aged 18 to 30 with type 1 diabetes. Sequencing was done on a sample of naive CD4+ T cells from blood. The CDR3 protein is CASSVGINQPQHF. CDR3 nucleotides: TGTGCCAGCAGCGTCGGCATCAATCAGCCCCAGCATTTT.